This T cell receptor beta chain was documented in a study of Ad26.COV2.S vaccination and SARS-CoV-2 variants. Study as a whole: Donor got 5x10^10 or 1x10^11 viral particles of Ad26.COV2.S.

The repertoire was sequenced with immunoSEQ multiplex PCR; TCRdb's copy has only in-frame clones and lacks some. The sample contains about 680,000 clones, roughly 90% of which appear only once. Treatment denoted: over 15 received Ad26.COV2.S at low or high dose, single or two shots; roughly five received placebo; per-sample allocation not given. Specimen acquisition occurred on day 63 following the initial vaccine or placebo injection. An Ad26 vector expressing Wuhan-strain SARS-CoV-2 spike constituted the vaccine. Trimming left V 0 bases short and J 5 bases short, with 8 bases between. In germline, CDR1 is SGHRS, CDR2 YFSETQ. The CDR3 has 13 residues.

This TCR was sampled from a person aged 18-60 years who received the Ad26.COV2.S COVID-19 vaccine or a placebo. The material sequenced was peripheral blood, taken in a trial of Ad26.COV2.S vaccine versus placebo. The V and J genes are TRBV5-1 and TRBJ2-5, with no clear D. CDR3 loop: CASSLGNWETQYF. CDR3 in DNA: TGCGCCAGCAGCTTGGGCAACTGGGAGACCCAGTACTTC.